Each of the 31 T cell receptor beta chains below was sequenced from the same sample in a study of immune characterization of retroperitoneal liposarcoma. Each CDR3 protein is one row after TCRdb ran MiXCR on the PCR reads. The sample lists more than 10,000 distinct CDR3 sequences; around 50% were seen once. Sample: tumor tissue. These receptors originate from a female donor with retroperitoneal liposarcoma.

CDR3 DNA: TGTGCCAGCAGCTCCCTGGGCACCACAGATACGCAGTATTTT. Protein product: CASSSLGTTDTQYF. The chain has TRBV7-2 and TRBJ2-3; D call uncertain. Trimming left V 4 bases short and J 2 bases short, with 10 bases between. CDR3 length: 14 residues. Germline assignment: CDR1 SGHTA and CDR2 FQGNSA.

This chain uses TRBV7-6 with TRBJ2-1, with a tentative D call TRBD2 (5 bases). This CDR3 comprises 14 residues. Germline CDR1 and CDR2: SGHVS and FNYEAQ. Trimming took 5 bases from V and 10 from J, leaving 18 bases between them. As DNA, the CDR3 is TGTGCCAGCAGCCCGCGCACGGGGAACTACGAGCAGTTCTTC. It yields the protein CASSPRTGNYEQFF. The whole variable domain, filled in from reference TRBV7-6 and TRBJ2-1, reads GAGVSQSPRYKVTKRGQDVALRCDPISGHVSLYWYRQALGQGPEFLTYFNYEAQQDKSGLPNDRFSAERPEGSISTLTIQRTEQRDSAMYRCASSPRTGNYEQFFGPGTRLTVL.

On this clonotype: A much bigger clone sits one base away, suggesting this may be a read error. The genes are TRBV6-1 and TRBJ2-6; D perhaps matches TRBD2 (5 bases). The germline V and J ends were trimmed by 6 bases and 4 bases, with 10 bases remaining between them. The CDR3 runs to 14 residues. CDR1 and CDR2 from the germline V gene are MNHNS and SASEGT. The CDR3 nucleotides are TGTGCCAGCAGGCTCGGGGAGGGGGCCAACGTCCTGACTTTC. Amino acid sequence: CASRLGEGANVLTF.

The V call is TRBV7-2, the J call TRBJ2-1, with 8 nucleotides matching TRBD2. This CDR3 comprises 15 residues. The germline CDR1 and CDR2 sequences are SGHTA and FQGNSA. V shed 0 bases, J shed 7 bases, and the junction held 5 bases outside the gene matches. CDR3 coding DNA: TGTGCCAGCAGCTTAGCGAACGGGAGGGGGAATGAGCAGTTCTTC. The encoded protein is CASSLANGRGNEQFF. Drawing the rest from reference TRBV7-2 and TRBJ2-1, the complete variable domain is GAGVSQSPSNKVTEKGKDVELRCDPISGHTALYWYRQSLGQGLEFLIYFQGNSAPDKSGLPSDRFSAERTGGSVSTLTIQRTQQEDSAVYLCASSLANGRGNEQFFGPGTRLTVL.

The chain employs TRBV27 and TRBJ2-5, with D unclear. Trimming removed 3 bases from V and 0 bases from J, with 8 bases in between. Germline-derived CDR1 and CDR2 are MNHEY and SMNVEV (reference sequence). The CDR3 runs to 14 residues. The CDR3 is CASSFNGDQETQYF. For the CDR3, the DNA is TGTGCCAGCAGTTTTAATGGGGACCAAGAGACCCAGTACTTC.

The rearrangement uses TRBV27 and TRBJ2-1, with 9 positions matching TRBD1. The V gene end was trimmed by 6 bases and the J gene end by 10 bases; junction bases not matched to a gene: 13. Germline CDR1 MNHEY, CDR2 SMNVEV (reference sequence). The CDR3 length is 15 residues. In nucleotides, the CDR3 is TGTGCCAGCAGCTCCCCGGGACAGGGAGCTTACGAGCAGTTCTTC. It codes for CASSSPGQGAYEQFF.

The chain recombines TRBV7-8 with TRBJ1-4; D not certain. Germline V gene sequence: CDR1 SGHVS, CDR2 FQNEAQ. There are 12 residues in the CDR3. V was clipped by 5 bases and J by 8 bases, with 9 bases between them. CDR3: CASSNWQEKLFF. The CDR3 region has the DNA TGTGCCAGCAGCAATTGGCAGGAAAAACTGTTTTTT.

The chain has TRBV7-8 and TRBJ1-1; D call uncertain. V dropped 6 bases and J dropped 4 bases, with 12 bases sitting between them. The CDR3 is made up of 13 amino acids. CDR1 and CDR2 (germline): SGHVS, FQNEAQ. The CDR3 here is CASSKVFGTEAFF. DNA for the CDR3: TGTGCCAGCAGTAAAGTGTTTGGCACTGAAGCTTTCTTT.

The J gene is TRBJ2-1, the V gene TRBV6-1; 7 bases match TRBD2. Germline-derived CDR1 and CDR2 are MNHNS and SASEGT. The J segment lost 7 bases and the V segment lost 5 bases, leaving 14 bases of the junction unmatched. The CDR3 extends over 16 amino acids. The CDR3 DNA reads as TGTGCCAGCAGTTCGCCGACTAGCCTTTTCCGTAATGAGCAGTTCTTC. Protein sequence: CASSSPTSLFRNEQFF.

This clonotype came up once. The CDR3 coding sequence is TGTGCCAGCAGCCTACGTAGCGGGGCTAGGTCCTACAATGAGCAGTTCTTC. Translation: CASSLRSGARSYNEQFF. The J gene is TRBJ2-5, the V gene TRBV7-2, with TRBD2 matching 8 bases. The J call is in doubt because the DNA end fits TRBJ2-1 better. This CDR3 is 17 amino acids long. Per germline, CDR1 SGHTA and CDR2 FQGNSA.

A single count supports this clonotype. Since a much larger clone is just one base distant, this may be a read error. The rearrangement uses TRBV27 and TRBJ2-1; 7 bases are a match to TRBD2. Looked up from germline, CDR1 is MNHEY and CDR2 is SMNVEV (reference sequence). The CDR3 has 17 amino acids. V was clipped by 7 bases and J by 10 bases; unmatched bases: 22. CDR3 DNA: TGTGCCAGCACCCAAACTGGACTAGTGGGGAAAAGTTACGAGCAGTTCTTC. Protein sequence: CASTQTGLVGKSYEQFF.

This clonotype came up many times. The rearrangement uses TRBV7-6 and TRBJ2-1; 7 bases fit TRBD2. J was trimmed by 13 bases and V by 5 bases; bases with no gene match: 5. The germline gives CDR1 SGHVS, CDR2 FNYEAQ. The CDR3 totals 11 residues. Written as DNA, the CDR3 is TGTGCCAGCAGCCCGCGGGAGACCCAGTTCTTC. Translating it yields CASSPRETQFF.

A few counts support this clonotype. The genes are TRBV6-5 and TRBJ2-5; D not resolved. Matching the DNA end better, TRBJ2-7 makes the J call doubtful. The CDR3 loop spans 13 amino acids. Germline CDR1 reads MNHEY; CDR2 reads SVGAGI. CDR3 region: CASSYKGLYEQYF. The DNA of the CDR3 is TGTGCCAGCAGTTACAAGGGCCTCTACGAGCAGTACTTC.

The J gene is TRBJ2-3, the V gene TRBV7-6; 12 nucleotides match TRBD1. The J call may be mistaken, given a closer DNA end match to TRBJ2-1. This CDR3 comprises 16 residues. Per germline, CDR1 SGHVS and CDR2 FNYEAQ. The CDR3 is CASSLEPGQGAFEQFF. The CDR3 DNA follows: TGTGCCAGCAGCTTGGAACCGGGACAGGGGGCTTTTGAGCAGTTCTTC.

The rearrangement links TRBV6-5 to TRBJ2-5, with D perhaps being TRBD1 or TRBD2 (5 bases each). Germline-derived CDR1 and CDR2 are MNHEY and SVGAGI. The CDR3 has 15 residues. V was shortened by 0 bases and J by 1 base, with 9 bases between the two germline ends. The CDR3 region is CASSYSGTVQETQYF. DNA for the CDR3: TGTGCCAGCAGTTACTCTGGGACGGTCCAAGAGACCCAGTACTTC.

This clonotype was counted only a few times. J is TRBJ2-1 and V is TRBV24-1, with TRBD1 identical over 9 bases. This CDR3 is built from 16 residues. The J segment lost 2 bases and the V segment lost 3 bases, leaving 4 bases of the junction unmatched. Germline V gene lookup returns CDR1 KGHDR and CDR2 SFDVKD. CDR3 amino acids: CATSDPGTGTYNEQFF. CDR3 bases: TGTGCCACCAGTGATCCCGGGACAGGGACCTACAATGAGCAGTTCTTC.

CDR3 nucleotides: TGTGCCAGCAGTGAAGCTGGGGGCTCTGGCACTCAGCCCCAGCATTTT. Translation gives CASSEAGGSGTQPQHF. V usage is TRBV6-1 and J usage is TRBJ1-5, with D tentatively TRBD1 (6 bases). The germline V gene has CDR1 MNHNS and CDR2 SASEGT. The CDR3 extends over 16 amino acids. The germline V and J ends were trimmed by 0 bases and 6 bases, with 15 bases remaining between them.

The chain couples TRBV7-2 to TRBJ1-4, with D maybe TRBD1 (6 bases). This CDR3 is 14 amino acids long. In germline, CDR1 is SGHTA, CDR2 FQGNSA. Trimming removed 5 bases from V and 4 bases from J, with 11 bases in between. CDR3 amino acids: CASSPRGGNEKLFF. CDR3 bases: TGTGCCAGCAGCCCAAGGGGGGGTAATGAAAAACTGTTTTTT.

This chain links TRBV6-6 with TRBJ2-1; a possible D gene is TRBD2 (5 bases). The CDR3 is 11 residues long. Trimming stripped 8 bases from V and 9 bases from J, with 11 bases between. CDR1 and CDR2 (germline): MNHNY, SVGAGI (reference sequence). The CDR3 is CASLEAAEQFF. The CDR3, as DNA: TGTGCCAGCTTGGAGGCAGCTGAGCAGTTCTTC.

By share, this clonotype ranks as medium-sized. The rearrangement joins TRBV7-8 to TRBJ2-7, with unresolved D. Germline CDR1 and CDR2: SGHVS and FQNEAQ. Trimming removed 2 bases at V and 3 bases at J, with 14 bases between. The CDR3 covers 15 residues. The CDR3 nucleotides are TGTGCCAGCAGCTTAAGGTTCGGGCCTCGCTACGAGCAGTACTTC. This encodes CASSLRFGPRYEQYF.

This clonotype ranks as medium-sized (0.01 to 0.1%). V gene TRBV6-1 combines with J gene TRBJ2-1, with 8 bases identical to TRBD2. Gene TRBJ2-7 matches the end of the DNA better, so the J call may be wrong. This CDR3 comprises 15 residues. Per germline, CDR1 MNHNS and CDR2 SASEGT. CDR3 region: CASRAGLVLYNEQYF. CDR3 coding DNA: TGTGCCAGCCGGGCGGGACTAGTCCTCTACAATGAGCAGTACTTC.

This rearrangement joins TRBV27 to TRBJ2-1; a weak D match, TRBD2 (5 bases). V was trimmed by 3 bases and J by 3 bases, leaving 9 bases between them. Germline-derived CDR1 and CDR2 are MNHEY and SMNVEV (reference sequence). CDR3 length equals 14 residues. This CDR3 reads CASSLGSVYNEQFF. The DNA for the CDR3 is TGTGCCAGCAGTTTGGGTAGCGTCTACAATGAGCAGTTCTTC.

The chain links TRBV6-8 to TRBJ2-6; D is possibly TRBD1 (6 bases). Looked up from germline, CDR1 is MNHGY and CDR2 is SAAAGT. Trimming removed 6 bases from V and 4 bases from J, with 16 bases in between. The length of the CDR3 is 16 residues. The CDR3 here is CASRSGTTAGANVLTF. The CDR3, as DNA: TGTGCCAGCAGATCCGGGACAACGGCGGGGGCCAACGTCCTGACTTTC.

The chain recombines TRBV12-3 or TRBV12-4 with TRBJ2-5, with TRBD1 matching over 12 bases. The CDR3 sequence is 16 residues long. J gave up 11 bases and V 1 base, and 11 bases lay outside the gene matches. CDR3 nucleotides: TGTGCCAGCAGTTTAGGCGGGGACAGGGGGCTTCATGAGCAGTACTTC. Translating gives CASSLGGDRGLHEQYF.

This clonotype has a count of ten or more. The chain employs TRBV11-3 and TRBJ2-5, with D perhaps being TRBD1 or TRBD2 (5 bases each). The DNA matches TRBJ2-7 better at its end, which makes the J call doubtful. The CDR3 is 15 residues long. CDR1 and CDR2 (germline): SGHNT, YENEEA. CDR3 residues: CASSPLGVLSYEQYF. DNA for the CDR3: TGTGCCAGCAGCCCCCTGGGGGTATTGAGCTACGAGCAGTACTTC.

By sample share, this clonotype is medium-sized. This chain connects TRBV11-3 to TRBJ2-1, with TRBD2 matching 7 bases. This CDR3 region has 15 residues. The junction had 6 bases not matched to a gene; V was cut back by 5 bases and J by 2 bases. CDR1 is SGHNT, CDR2 YENEEA, per germline. CDR3 DNA: TGTGCCAGCAGCCGCGGGGGAGAACCCTACAATGAGCAGTTCTTC. Protein product: CASSRGGEPYNEQFF.

The chain links TRBV10-2 to TRBJ2-6, with no clear D. The germline V gene has CDR1 WSHSY and CDR2 SAAADI. CDR3 length: 13 amino acids. Trimming took off 10 bases at V and 2 bases at J, with 9 bases between the two ends. CDR3 sequence (DNA): TGCGCCACCACTTATCCTGGGGCCAACGTCCTGACTTTC. Amino acids: CATTYPGANVLTF.

The V gene is TRBV10-2, the J gene TRBJ2-2; D may be TRBD2 (6 bases). The V end was cut by 8 bases, the J end by 11 bases, with 9 bases between. The CDR3 contains 10 residues. The germline V gene encodes CDR1 WSHSY and CDR2 SAAADI. The CDR3 DNA is TGCGCCAGCGGGGGAGGAGAGCTGTTTTTT. It encodes CASGGGELFF.

The CDR3: CASSNRDRGYEQFF. DNA of the CDR3: TGTGCCAGCAGTAATCGGGACCGTGGTTACGAGCAGTTCTTC. The genes are TRBV12-3 or TRBV12-4 and TRBJ2-1; D may be TRBD1 or TRBD2 (5 bases each). Trimming stripped 5 bases from V and 10 bases from J, with 18 bases between. CDR3 length: 14 residues.

In its sample, this clonotype was seen a few times. The rearrangement uses TRBV7-9 and TRBJ2-2; TRBD1 agrees at 8 bases. This CDR3 comprises 14 residues. The V and J ends lost 1 base and 5 bases, in that order; junction bases with no gene match: 0. The germline V gene encodes CDR1 SEHNR and CDR2 FQNEAQ (reference sequence). DNA for the CDR3: TGTGCCAGCAGCTTAGGACAGGGGACCGGGGAGCTGTTTTTT. Encoded protein: CASSLGQGTGELFF.

By sample share, this clonotype is medium-sized. The chain recombines TRBV6-1 with TRBJ2-1; D gene ambiguous. CDR3 length equals 12 residues. Looked up from germline, CDR1 is MNHNS and CDR2 is SASEGT. V gave up 2 bases and J gave up 8 bases, with 7 bases separating them. The CDR3 reads CASSEIRDEQFF. CDR3 nucleotide sequence: TGTGCCAGCAGTGAAATCCGGGATGAGCAGTTCTTC.